Detailed here is one T cell receptor beta chain. PCR was performed a second time for roughly 7 to 12 cycles using a sample-barcoded 5' primer and a J-beta primer mix. TCRdb recomputed calls from the 5' RACE reads with MiXCR, one row per CDR3 protein. The data contain 800,000 or so distinct CDR3 sequences, about half of them singletons. This sample stems from a study of blood T cells in healthy people across ages. V was shortened by 7 bases and J by 5 bases, with 14 bases between the two germline ends. Germline CDR1 MNHEY, CDR2 SVGAGI. The CDR3 spans 13 residues. The specimen was blood. The V gene is TRBV6-5, the J gene TRBJ2-5; possibly TRBD2 for D (5 bases). The receptor's source is a man of 80 years or more in good health. The CDR3 sequence: CASIAGQPETQYF. CDR3 DNA: TGTGCCAGCATTGCGGGCCAACCGGAGACCCAGTACTTC.